This is a list of T cell receptor beta chains from one sample in a study of CD8 T cells in acute hepatitis C reinfection. Sequencing was performed with immunoSEQ multiplex PCR; in TCRdb, only in-frame clones are kept and a portion is missing. The sample carries 30,000 to 45,000 clones, approximately 85% recorded once. Source material: naive CD8+ T cells from PBMCs. The receptor set was obtained from a young woman who spontaneously cleared hepatitis C infection. Each CDR3 is given with its conserved first and last residue. Each record gives: CDR3 DNA, CDR3 protein, D gene, V gene, J gene, clone size. A D gene is named only where the DNA matches it firmly. Only some rows state a clone size, as once, few, many or a class for expanded clones.

cdr3_nt: TGTGCCAGCAGTTACACCCAACAGCTTGACACCGGGGAGCTGTTTTTT
cdr3_aa: CASSYTQQLDTGELFF
d_call: -
v_call: TRBV6-6
j_call: TRBJ2-2
clone_size: -

cdr3_nt: TGTGCCAGTAGCCAAAACCGGGACAGGGGAAATCAGCCCCAGCATTTT
cdr3_aa: CASSQNRDRGNQPQHF
d_call: TRBD1
v_call: TRBV19
j_call: TRBJ1-5
clone_size: -

cdr3_nt: TGTGCCAGCAGGGACGCTAGCACCGGGGAGCTGTTTTTT
cdr3_aa: CASRDASTGELFF
d_call: -
v_call: TRBV27
j_call: TRBJ2-2
clone_size: -

cdr3_nt: TGTGCCAGCAGCCAGGGCGGTGGATTCAATGAGCAGTTCTTC
cdr3_aa: CASSQGGGFNEQFF
d_call: -
v_call: TRBV14
j_call: TRBJ2-1
clone_size: -

cdr3_nt: TGTGCCAGCAGCTTGGTCGGCCGGGACAGGGCCACTGAAGCTTTCTTT
cdr3_aa: CASSLVGRDRATEAFF
d_call: TRBD1
v_call: TRBV5-4
j_call: TRBJ1-1
clone_size: -

cdr3_nt: TGTGCCAGCAGCTTGACAGCAAACTCTGGAAACACCATATATTTT
cdr3_aa: CASSLTANSGNTIYF
d_call: -
v_call: TRBV13
j_call: TRBJ1-3
clone_size: -

cdr3_nt: TGTGCCAGCAGCTTGTATAACAGAGGGAAGACTGAAGCTTTCTTT
cdr3_aa: CASSLYNRGKTEAFF
d_call: -
v_call: TRBV5-4
j_call: TRBJ1-1
clone_size: -

cdr3_nt: TGTGCCAGCAGCGCCATCGACCCTCCTTCGAAGGGCTACACCTTC
cdr3_aa: CASSAIDPPSKGYTF
d_call: -
v_call: TRBV11-2
j_call: TRBJ1-2
clone_size: -

cdr3_nt: TGTGCCAGCAGCGCCCGCCCAGGGGGCTTCTATGAGCAGTTCTTC
cdr3_aa: CASSARPGGFYEQFF
d_call: TRBD1
v_call: TRBV9
j_call: TRBJ2-1
clone_size: -

cdr3_nt: TGCAGCGTTGATATAGGGTACGAGCAGTACTTC
cdr3_aa: CSVDIGYEQYF
d_call: -
v_call: TRBV29-1
j_call: TRBJ2-7
clone_size: -

cdr3_nt: TGTGCCAGCAGCTTGGATACCCTGGACACTGAAGCTTTCTTT
cdr3_aa: CASSLDTLDTEAFF
d_call: -
v_call: TRBV5-6
j_call: TRBJ1-1
clone_size: -

cdr3_nt: TGTGCCAGCAGCCCCCGTCCCGGGACAGGGGGAATGACTCTTTACGAGCAGTACTTC
cdr3_aa: CASSPRPGTGGMTLYEQYF
d_call: TRBD1
v_call: TRBV11-1
j_call: TRBJ2-7
clone_size: -

cdr3_nt: TGTGCCAGCAGTTTAACCCCAGGATGGAATCAGCCCCAGCATTTT
cdr3_aa: CASSLTPGWNQPQHF
d_call: -
v_call: TRBV27
j_call: TRBJ1-5
clone_size: -

cdr3_nt: TGCACCAGCAGCCATCCCCGGGAACCCTCGGGGGAGACCCAGTACTTC
cdr3_aa: CTSSHPREPSGETQYF
d_call: -
v_call: TRBV1
j_call: TRBJ2-5
clone_size: -

cdr3_nt: TGTGCCAGCAGCGTAGGGGGCGGGAGGGCCGCTGAGCAGTTCTTC
cdr3_aa: CASSVGGGRAAEQFF
d_call: TRBD2
v_call: TRBV9
j_call: TRBJ2-1
clone_size: -

cdr3_nt: TGTGCCAGCAGTTCCAAAAAGCCGGGACAGATACAAGAGACCCAGTACTTC
cdr3_aa: CASSSKKPGQIQETQYF
d_call: TRBD1
v_call: TRBV7-8
j_call: TRBJ2-5
clone_size: -

cdr3_nt: TGTGCCAGCAGCTTAGATATCACAGGGTACGAGCAGTACTTC
cdr3_aa: CASSLDITGYEQYF
d_call: -
v_call: TRBV11-2
j_call: TRBJ2-7
clone_size: -

cdr3_nt: TGTGCCAGCAGCCAAGACGGACTTCAGGTTTACGAGCAGTACTTC
cdr3_aa: CASSQDGLQVYEQYF
d_call: -
v_call: TRBV14
j_call: TRBJ2-7
clone_size: few

cdr3_nt: TGTGCCAGCTCACCCGAGATAGACAGGAATGAGCAGTTCTTC
cdr3_aa: CASSPEIDRNEQFF
d_call: -
v_call: TRBV18
j_call: TRBJ2-1
clone_size: -

cdr3_nt: TGTGCCAGCAGCTCAGACTACTCCTACGAGCAGTACTTC
cdr3_aa: CASSSDYSYEQYF
d_call: -
v_call: TRBV11-2
j_call: TRBJ2-7
clone_size: -

cdr3_nt: TGTGCCAGCAGCTTTGATCCTAACGGGGAGCTGTTTTTT
cdr3_aa: CASSFDPNGELFF
d_call: -
v_call: TRBV7-6
j_call: TRBJ2-2
clone_size: once

cdr3_nt: TGTGCCAGCAGTTACTCTTTAATCTCACTATCGCAGTTCTTC
cdr3_aa: CASSYSLISLSQFF
d_call: -
v_call: TRBV6-6
j_call: TRBJ2-1
clone_size: -

cdr3_nt: TGTGCCAGCAGTGAATGGGAAGGGCGACCCGAAGCTTTCTTT
cdr3_aa: CASSEWEGRPEAFF
d_call: -
v_call: TRBV6-1
j_call: TRBJ1-1
clone_size: -

cdr3_nt: TGTGCCAGCAGTAACGGAATGGGATTCAGGCTGTTCTTC
cdr3_aa: CASSNGMGFRLFF
d_call: -
v_call: TRBV7-9
j_call: TRBJ2-1
clone_size: -

cdr3_nt: TGTGCCAGCAGCTCACCGGACAGGGATGGCTACACCTTC
cdr3_aa: CASSSPDRDGYTF
d_call: TRBD1
v_call: TRBV13
j_call: TRBJ1-2
clone_size: -

cdr3_nt: TGCGCCAGCAGCCCTGGGCGGACTGAAGCTTTCTTT
cdr3_aa: CASSPGRTEAFF
d_call: -
v_call: TRBV4-1
j_call: TRBJ1-1
clone_size: -

cdr3_nt: TGTGCCAGCAGCTTAGCGCCGTACTTAGGAAAAAAACTGTTTTTT
cdr3_aa: CASSLAPYLGKKLFF
d_call: -
v_call: TRBV7-2
j_call: TRBJ1-4
clone_size: -

cdr3_nt: TGTGCCAGCAGCCAACGATCTAAACTAGCGGGAGACTACGAGCAGTACTTC
cdr3_aa: CASSQRSKLAGDYEQYF
d_call: TRBD2
v_call: TRBV4-2
j_call: TRBJ2-7
clone_size: -

cdr3_nt: TGTGCCAGCAGCGAGACAGGGGGTTGGTACGAGCAGTACTTC
cdr3_aa: CASSETGGWYEQYF
d_call: TRBD1
v_call: TRBV9
j_call: TRBJ2-7
clone_size: -

cdr3_nt: TGTGCCAGCAGTTCGGGGCAGTCCGGCACAGATACGCAGTATTTT
cdr3_aa: CASSSGQSGTDTQYF
d_call: -
v_call: TRBV5-5
j_call: TRBJ2-3
clone_size: -

cdr3_nt: TGTGCCAGCAGCTTAACCCCCATAGCTTTCGGTGAGCAGTTCTTC
cdr3_aa: CASSLTPIAFGEQFF
d_call: -
v_call: TRBV7-6
j_call: TRBJ2-1
clone_size: -

cdr3_nt: TGTGCCAGCAGCGAAATAACGGAGCAGTTCTTC
cdr3_aa: CASSEITEQFF
d_call: -
v_call: TRBV9
j_call: TRBJ2-1
clone_size: once

cdr3_nt: TGTGCCAGCAGCCCTGGGACTTCGGAAGCTTTCTTT
cdr3_aa: CASSPGTSEAFF
d_call: -
v_call: TRBV9
j_call: TRBJ1-1
clone_size: -

cdr3_nt: TGTGCCAGCAGCCATGGGCGGAGAGGAGCCTACGAGCAGTACTTC
cdr3_aa: CASSHGRRGAYEQYF
d_call: -
v_call: TRBV14
j_call: TRBJ2-7
clone_size: once

cdr3_nt: TGTGCCGGGGAAGGACGGTACAATCAGCCCCAGCATTTT
cdr3_aa: CAGEGRYNQPQHF
d_call: -
v_call: TRBV21-1
j_call: TRBJ1-5
clone_size: once

cdr3_nt: TGTGCCAGCAGGGCCATCATGGGGCAGTATTTT
cdr3_aa: CASRAIMGQYF
d_call: -
v_call: TRBV6-4
j_call: TRBJ2-3
clone_size: -

cdr3_nt: TGTGCCAGCAGTCCCAGGACAGACCCCTATGGCTACACCTTC
cdr3_aa: CASSPRTDPYGYTF
d_call: -
v_call: TRBV9
j_call: TRBJ1-2
clone_size: -

cdr3_nt: TGTGCCAGCAGTTCTACCGGGACTGGCTTGCTAGCGGGATTTGAGTTCTTC
cdr3_aa: CASSSTGTGLLAGFEFF
d_call: TRBD2
v_call: TRBV27
j_call: TRBJ2-1
clone_size: -

cdr3_nt: TGCAGCGTTGCGGGGAGTAACTATGGCTACACCTTC
cdr3_aa: CSVAGSNYGYTF
d_call: -
v_call: TRBV29-1
j_call: TRBJ1-2
clone_size: -

cdr3_nt: TGTGCTAGTGACCTAGCGGGAGTGGACGATACGCAGTATTTT
cdr3_aa: CASDLAGVDDTQYF
d_call: TRBD2
v_call: TRBV12-5
j_call: TRBJ2-3
clone_size: -

cdr3_nt: TGCGCCAGCAGCTTTACTAGCGGGAAATCCTACAATGAGCAGTTCTTC
cdr3_aa: CASSFTSGKSYNEQFF
d_call: TRBD2
v_call: TRBV5-1
j_call: TRBJ2-1
clone_size: once

cdr3_nt: TGTGCCAGCAGCATTACCGGACAAGTTCCCGCCTACGAGCAGTACTTC
cdr3_aa: CASSITGQVPAYEQYF
d_call: -
v_call: TRBV7-2
j_call: TRBJ2-7
clone_size: -

cdr3_nt: TGTGCCAGCGGGTACACTGAAGCTTTCTTT
cdr3_aa: CASGYTEAFF
d_call: -
v_call: TRBV6-6
j_call: TRBJ1-1
clone_size: -

cdr3_nt: TGTGCCAGTAGTACAGGGGGCGCGGCCCGAGGACTGTTTTTT
cdr3_aa: CASSTGGAARGLFF
d_call: TRBD1
v_call: TRBV19
j_call: TRBJ1-4
clone_size: -

cdr3_nt: TGTGCCAGCAGCCAAGTGGTGTCAGGGTTAGATGGCTACACCTTC
cdr3_aa: CASSQVVSGLDGYTF
d_call: -
v_call: TRBV14
j_call: TRBJ1-2
clone_size: -

cdr3_nt: TGCACCAGCAGCCTGAGCGGTTCCTACGAGCAGTACTTC
cdr3_aa: CTSSLSGSYEQYF
d_call: -
v_call: TRBV1
j_call: TRBJ2-7
clone_size: -

cdr3_nt: TGCGCCAGCAGCCGCGAGGAGGGCCTGTACAATGAGCAGTTCTTC
cdr3_aa: CASSREEGLYNEQFF
d_call: -
v_call: TRBV4-1
j_call: TRBJ2-1
clone_size: once

cdr3_nt: TGTGCCAGCAGCGCCGGACAGTTCGACTATGGCTACACCTTC
cdr3_aa: CASSAGQFDYGYTF
d_call: -
v_call: TRBV9
j_call: TRBJ1-2
clone_size: -

cdr3_nt: TGTGCCAGCAGCCTCTCCGCGAGCAATCAGCCCCAGCATTTT
cdr3_aa: CASSLSASNQPQHF
d_call: -
v_call: TRBV27
j_call: TRBJ1-5
clone_size: -

cdr3_nt: TGTGCCAGCAGCGAGGGACAGGGGACCTACGAGCAGTACTTC
cdr3_aa: CASSEGQGTYEQYF
d_call: TRBD1
v_call: TRBV13
j_call: TRBJ2-7
clone_size: -

cdr3_nt: TGTGCCAGCGGGACAGGGAATCAGCCCCAGCATTTT
cdr3_aa: CASGTGNQPQHF
d_call: TRBD1
v_call: TRBV5-6
j_call: TRBJ1-5
clone_size: -

cdr3_nt: TGTGCCAGTCGGACAGGGAACGGCTACACCTTC
cdr3_aa: CASRTGNGYTF
d_call: TRBD1
v_call: TRBV19
j_call: TRBJ1-2
clone_size: -

cdr3_nt: TGCGCCAGCAGTCAATCAGAGGGCGCGAAGTCCTACGAGCAGTACTTC
cdr3_aa: CASSQSEGAKSYEQYF
d_call: -
v_call: TRBV23-1
j_call: TRBJ2-7
clone_size: -

cdr3_nt: TGTGCCAGCAGTTGGTTCGACGGAAGGGGGGAAGAAGCTTTCTTT
cdr3_aa: CASSWFDGRGEEAFF
d_call: -
v_call: TRBV6-5
j_call: TRBJ1-1
clone_size: -

cdr3_nt: TGTGCCAGCAGCTTAGTATCACTAGCAACCTACGAGCAGTACTTC
cdr3_aa: CASSLVSLATYEQYF
d_call: -
v_call: TRBV11-2
j_call: TRBJ2-7
clone_size: -